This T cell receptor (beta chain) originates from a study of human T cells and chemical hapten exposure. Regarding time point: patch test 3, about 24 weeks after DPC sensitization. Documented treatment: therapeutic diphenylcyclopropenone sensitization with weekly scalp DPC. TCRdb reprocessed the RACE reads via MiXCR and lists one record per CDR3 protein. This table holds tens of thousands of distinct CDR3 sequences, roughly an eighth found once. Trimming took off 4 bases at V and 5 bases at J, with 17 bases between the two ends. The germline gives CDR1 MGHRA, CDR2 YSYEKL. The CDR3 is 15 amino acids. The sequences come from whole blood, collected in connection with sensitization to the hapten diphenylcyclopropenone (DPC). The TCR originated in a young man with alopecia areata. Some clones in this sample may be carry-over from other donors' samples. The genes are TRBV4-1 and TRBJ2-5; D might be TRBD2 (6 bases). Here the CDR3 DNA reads TGCGCCAGCAGCCCGGGACTTCCGATGGGGGAGACCCAGTACTTC. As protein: CASSPGLPMGETQYF.